This T cell receptor beta chain was recovered during a study of cytomegalovirus exposure and HLA in healthy donors. Study-wide background: Early on, a data release was issued that held tens of millions of unique TCRs from HLA-typed donors. Study findings and constraints: In terms of immune exposure information, only CMV serostatus was available.

Germline V CDR1 and CDR2: SQVTM, ANQGSEA. The CDR3 covers 15 residues. After removal of 6 bases from V and 3 bases from J, the junction contained 10 bases not matched to a gene. With respect to this clone: Its antigen is undetermined.

Vbeta (60) and Jbeta (13) primers were used in the PCR. Profiled with immunoSEQ multiplex PCR; TCRdb holds only in-frame clones, not every one. The data show about 180,000 clones, with 82% seen just once and less than 2% held by the top ten. This clonotype originated in a middle-aged man in good health and CMV-seronegative. The sample was PBMCs. V usage is TRBV29-1 and J usage is TRBJ2-1; 8 nucleotides match TRBD2. The CDR3 spells CSVAGLSGGYNEQFF. CDR3 coding DNA: TGCAGCGTGGCGGGATTGAGCGGGGGCTACAATGAGCAGTTCTTC.